Listed below are T cell receptor beta chains from one sample, sequenced in a study of cytomegalovirus exposure and HLA in healthy donors. Clones were read by immunoSEQ multiplex PCR, and TCRdb kept only the in-frame ones, dropping some. Of about 120,000 clones listed, roughly 90% were seen once; the top ten hold about 6.3%. The sample comprised PBMCs. These receptors all stem from a woman between 18 and 29 years old in good health and CMV-seropositive. Both conserved end residues are part of each CDR3. D genes are given only for firm matches. Rows may omit the clone size; those that give it use once, few, many or a size class.

TRBV29-1,TRBJ2-1,once,TRBD1,CSAEGQDDYNEQFF,TGCAGCGCAGAAGGACAGGATGACTACAATGAGCAGTTCTTC
TRBV2,TRBJ1-4,.,.,CASSENPPGPEKLFF,TGTGCCAGCAGTGAAAATCCTCCAGGTCCTGAAAAACTGTTTTTT
TRBV4-2,TRBJ2-7,once,.,CASSHSGTLYYEQYF,TGTGCCAGCAGCCACTCCGGGACACTCTACTACGAGCAGTACTTC
TRBV7-2,TRBJ2-3,.,.,CASSLNILDTQYF,TGTGCCAGCAGCTTAAATATTCTGGATACGCAGTATTTT
TRBV29-1,TRBJ2-1,.,TRBD2,CSVRGGVSSYNEQFF,TGCAGCGTACGTGGGGGGGTGAGCTCCTACAATGAGCAGTTCTTC
TRBV7-9,TRBJ1-2,.,.,CASSLEFREAGGYTF,TGTGCCAGCAGCTTAGAATTCAGGGAAGCGGGGGGCTACACCTTC
TRBV30,TRBJ2-5,once,TRBD2,CAWSVLAGPQETQYF,TGTGCCTGGAGTGTATTAGCGGGGCCCCAAGAGACCCAGTACTTC
TRBV30,TRBJ2-7,.,TRBD1,CAWGQGAYEQYF,TGTGCCTGGGGACAGGGGGCCTACGAGCAGTACTTC
TRBV7-2,TRBJ2-5,.,.,CASSLGGPQETQYF,TGTGCCAGCAGCTTAGGGGGGCCCCAAGAGACCCAGTACTTC
TRBV30,TRBJ2-7,.,TRBD1,CAWSRGTATYEQYF,TGTGCCTGGAGTAGAGGGACAGCTACCTACGAGCAGTACTTC
TRBV19,TRBJ2-7,.,TRBD1,CASSITGAYEQYF,TGTGCCAGTAGTATAACAGGGGCCTACGAGCAGTACTTC
TRBV6-5,TRBJ1-2,.,.,CASSPPGRNYGYTF,TGTGCCAGCAGCCCCCCCGGGAGAAACTATGGCTACACCTTC
TRBV5-1,TRBJ1-2,.,.,CASSLQGGGYTF,TGCGCCAGCAGCTTACAGGGTGGTGGCTACACCTTC
TRBV21-1,TRBJ2-7,.,.,CASSPNCGGRTYEQYF,TGTGCCAGCAGCCCAAATTGCGGCGGAAGAACCTACGAGCAGTACTTC
TRBV13,TRBJ2-3,.,TRBD1,CASSPRTGRGQDTQYF,TGTGCCAGCAGCCCGAGGACAGGGAGAGGGCAAGATACGCAGTATTTT
TRBV20-1,TRBJ2-5,.,.,CTLQETQYF,TGCACTCTCCAAGAGACCCAGTACTTC
TRBV2,TRBJ2-5,.,TRBD2,CASSELAGGQETQYF,TGTGCCAGCAGTGAACTAGCGGGGGGTCAAGAGACCCAGTACTTC
TRBV19,TRBJ1-1,.,.,CASRSTVEAFF,TGTGCCAGTAGATCGACAGTGGAAGCTTTCTTT
TRBV7-9,TRBJ1-1,.,.,CASSLVGGAFF,TGTGCCAGCAGCTTAGTAGGGGGAGCTTTCTTT
TRBV19,TRBJ1-1,.,TRBD1,CASSPSTGGRAAFF,TGTGCCAGTAGTCCTTCCACAGGGGGCAGGGCTGCTTTCTTT
TRBV7-6,TRBJ2-1,.,.,CASSLRGNEQFF,TGTGCCAGCAGCTTAAGAGGAAATGAGCAGTTCTTC
TRBV18,TRBJ2-7,few,.,CASSPPSVQGYEQYF,TGTGCCAGCTCACCACCTAGCGTACAGGGCTACGAGCAGTACTTC
TRBV15,TRBJ1-1,.,TRBD1,CATSTDRVKAEAFF,TGTGCCACCAGCACCGACAGGGTCAAGGCTGAAGCTTTCTTT
TRBV7-2,TRBJ1-2,.,TRBD1,CASSLGGPGQGVTNYGYTF,TGTGCCAGCAGCTTAGGTGGTCCGGGACAGGGGGTAACTAACTATGGCTACACCTTC
TRBV2,TRBJ2-1,.,.,CASTTDYNEQFF,TGTGCCAGCACGACTGACTACAATGAGCAGTTCTTC
TRBV11-2,TRBJ2-7,few,TRBD2,CASRTLAGSSYEQYF,TGTGCCAGCAGGACACTAGCGGGGAGCTCCTACGAGCAGTACTTC
TRBV5-6,TRBJ2-2,.,.,CASSLVGNTGELFF,TGTGCCAGCAGCTTGGTCGGGAACACCGGGGAGCTGTTTTTT
TRBV12-5,TRBJ2-1,.,.,CASGPGGGEQFF,TGTGCTAGTGGTCCGGGGGGCGGGGAGCAGTTCTTC
TRBV2,TRBJ1-2,.,.,CASKRADPNYGYTF,TGTGCCAGCAAGCGGGCAGATCCTAACTATGGCTACACCTTC
TRBV6-1,TRBJ2-1,.,.,CASSARSSPQFF,TGTGCCAGCAGTGCCCGTTCTAGCCCGCAGTTCTTC
TRBV11-1,TRBJ2-7,few,.,CASSLDEGDEQYF,TGTGCCAGCAGCTTAGATGAGGGGGACGAGCAGTACTTC
TRBV28,TRBJ2-7,.,.,CASSAYEQYF,TGTGCCAGCAGCGCCTACGAGCAGTACTTC
TRBV11-2,TRBJ1-2,.,TRBD1,CASSPTGLQGEGYTF,TGTGCCAGCAGCCCAACTGGGTTACAGGGGGAAGGCTACACCTTC
TRBV25-1,TRBJ1-1,.,.,CASSEATGDTEAFF,TGTGCCAGCAGTGAAGCTACAGGAGACACTGAAGCTTTCTTT
TRBV12-5,TRBJ1-2,.,.,CASGLVPGSDGYTF,TGTGCTAGTGGTTTGGTACCAGGGTCGGATGGCTACACCTTC
TRBV19,TRBJ1-2,medium-sized,TRBD1,CASSIGTGGYGYTF,TGTGCCAGTAGTATTGGGACAGGGGGCTATGGCTACACCTTC